The 8 T cell receptor beta chains below come from one sample, sequenced in a study of blood T cells in healthy people across ages. Alongside a J-beta primer mix, a sample-barcoded 5' primer served in a second PCR lasting roughly 7 to 11 cycles. TCRdb recomputed calls from the 5' RACE reads with MiXCR, one row per CDR3 protein. In the table there are 1.5 million to 2 million distinct CDR3 sequences, 28% of which are singletons. The sequenced sample consisted of blood. The source is a young woman in good health.

The gene calls are TRBV20-1 and TRBJ2-1; D possibly corresponds to TRBD2 (5 bases). V gave up 3 bases and J gave up 11 bases, with 17 bases separating them. The CDR3 extends over 13 amino acids. The V gene's germline CDR1 is DFQATT and CDR2 SNEGSKA (reference sequence). The CDR3 region is CSARPSGWDKQFF. Written as DNA, the CDR3 is TGCAGTGCTAGGCCATCGGGGTGGGATAAGCAGTTCTTC.

This clonotype occurred many times. This rearrangement joins TRBV29-1 to TRBJ2-7; D not resolved. CDR1 SQVTM and CDR2 ANQGSEA come from the germline V gene. The CDR3 loop spans 12 amino acids. V was shortened by 3 bases and J by 5 bases, with 11 bases between the two germline ends. The CDR3 region is CSVEVSENEQYF. The CDR3 region has the DNA TGCAGCGTTGAGGTTTCTGAGAACGAGCAGTACTTC.

This clonotype was counted ten times or more. The chain has TRBV7-8 and TRBJ1-4; 7 nucleotides match TRBD1. The CDR3 extends over 16 amino acids. V was pared by 3 bases and J by 7 bases, with 11 bases of the junction left unmatched. Per the germline V gene, CDR1 is SGHVS and CDR2 is FQNEAQ. The CDR3 coding sequence is TGTGCCAGCAGCTTGGGGGGACAGATTATTCGTGAAAAACTGTTTTTT. Translated: CASSLGGQIIREKLFF.

The chain employs TRBV18 and TRBJ1-1; D unresolved. CDR1 is KGHSH and CDR2 is LQKENI in the germline V gene. V was pared by 2 bases and J by 7 bases, with 20 bases between. The CDR3 is 16 amino acids. CDR3 loop: CASSPDNSAGGYEAFF. CDR3 nucleotides: TGTGCCAGCTCACCAGACAATTCAGCCGGTGGGTATGAAGCTTTCTTT. The variable domain in full, completed from reference TRBV18 and TRBJ1-1, reads NAGVMQNPRHLVRRRGQEARLRCSPMKGHSHVYWYRQLPEEGLKFMVYLQKENIIDESGMPKERFSAEFPKEGPSILRIQQVVRGDSAAYFCASSPDNSAGGYEAFFGQGTRLTVV.

The V call is TRBV20-1, the J call TRBJ2-3; D possibly corresponds to TRBD2 (6 bases). V lost 4 bases, J lost 0 bases, and 14 bases lay in between. Germline V CDR1 and CDR2: DFQATT, SNEGSKA (reference sequence). The CDR3 consists of 15 residues. CDR3 nucleotides: TGCAGTGCTAAAGGAGGGACCCCTAGCACAGATACGCAGTATTTT. The encoded protein is CSAKGGTPSTDTQYF.

The chain couples TRBV7-9 to TRBJ1-2; D perhaps matches TRBD1 (5 bases). Germline loops: CDR1 SEHNR, CDR2 FQNEAQ (reference sequence). The CDR3 extends over 13 amino acids. V dropped 5 bases and J dropped 8 bases, with 15 bases sitting between them. Here the CDR3 reads CASSPGTPWGYTF. DNA for the CDR3: TGTGCCAGCAGCCCCGGGACTCCTTGGGGCTACACCTTC.

This clonotype was counted between two and nine times. The chain employs TRBV29-1 and TRBJ2-1, with TRBD2 matching 9 bases. There are 15 residues in the CDR3. Per germline, CDR1 SQVTM and CDR2 ANQGSEA. The V segment lost 5 bases and the J segment 9 bases; nucleotides outside the gene matches: 14. The CDR3 coding sequence is TGCAGCGTTCGTTTTGGCGGGAGGGGTGGTAGTGAGCAGTTCTTC. Protein sequence: CSVRFGGRGGSEQFF.

This clonotype was detected ten times or more. The J gene is TRBJ2-5, the V gene TRBV10-3, with 12 bases matching TRBD1. The CDR3 sequence is 15 residues long. The germline CDR1 and CDR2 sequences are ENHRY and SYGVKD. With V trimmed by 3 bases and J by 5 bases, 4 bases remained unmatched. Here the CDR3 DNA reads TGTGCCATCAGTGACCGGGACAGGGGGCGGGAGACCCAGTACTTC. It codes for CAISDRDRGRETQYF.